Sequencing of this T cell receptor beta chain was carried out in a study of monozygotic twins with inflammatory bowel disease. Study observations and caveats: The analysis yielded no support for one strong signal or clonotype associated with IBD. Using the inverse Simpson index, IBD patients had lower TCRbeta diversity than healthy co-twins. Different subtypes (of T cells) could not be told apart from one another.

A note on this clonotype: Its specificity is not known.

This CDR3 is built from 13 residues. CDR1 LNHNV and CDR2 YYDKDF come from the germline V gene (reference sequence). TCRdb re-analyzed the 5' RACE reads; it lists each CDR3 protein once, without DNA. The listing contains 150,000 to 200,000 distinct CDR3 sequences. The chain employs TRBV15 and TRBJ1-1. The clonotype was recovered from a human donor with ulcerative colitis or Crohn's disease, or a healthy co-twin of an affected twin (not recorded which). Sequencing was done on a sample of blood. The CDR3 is CATSAELNTEAFF.